These 24 T cell receptor beta chains originate from one sample sequenced in a study of cytomegalovirus exposure and HLA in healthy donors. A multiplex PCR was run with 60 Vbeta primers and 13 Jbeta primers. Clones were read by immunoSEQ multiplex PCR, and TCRdb kept only the in-frame ones, dropping some. The data contain 150,000 to 200,000 clones, around 68% of them seen just once; the ten biggest clones take up roughly 1.5%. Sequenced material: PBMCs. All receptors come from a man between 45 and 60 years old in good health and CMV-seronegative.

The chain carries TRBV28 and TRBJ2-5, with unresolved D. The J call may be incorrect, as the DNA end agrees better with TRBJ2-7. The CDR3 runs to 15 residues. Germline V lookup: CDR1 MDHEN, CDR2 SYDVKM. CDR3 sequence: CASRSPWPGAYEQYF. Here the CDR3 DNA reads TGTGCCAGCAGATCCCCGTGGCCGGGTGCCTACGAGCAGTACTTC.

V is TRBV19 and J is TRBJ1-4, with 7 bases that match TRBD1. Germline assignment: CDR1 LNHDA and CDR2 SQIVND (reference sequence). V shed 4 bases, J shed 13 bases, and the junction held 6 bases outside the gene matches. The CDR3 runs to 12 residues. The CDR3 region has the DNA TGTGCCAGTAGTACCGGGACAGTGGGACTGTTTTTT. Residues: CASSTGTVGLFF.

The J gene is TRBJ2-5, the V gene TRBV7-9; 8 bases are a match to TRBD1. The better agreement between TRBJ2-7 and the DNA end casts doubt on the J call. CDR1 and CDR2 from the germline V gene are SEHNR and FQNEAQ (reference sequence). The CDR3 extends over 13 amino acids. DNA for the CDR3: TGTGCCAGCAGCTTAGGACAGGGGTTCGAGCAGTACTTC. It translates to CASSLGQGFEQYF.

In DNA, the CDR3 is TGTGCCAGCTCACCTGGGACAGGAGGTTACAATGAGCAGTTCTTC. Protein product: CASSPGTGGYNEQFF. The J gene is TRBJ2-1, the V gene TRBV18; 8 nucleotides match TRBD1. The CDR3 consists of 15 residues. Trimming cost V 3 bases and J 4 bases; bases outside gene matches: 5. Germline V gives CDR1 KGHSH, CDR2 LQKENI.

This chain connects TRBV6-1 to TRBJ2-2, with 12 nucleotides matching TRBD1. This CDR3 has 14 residues. In germline, CDR1 is MNHNS, CDR2 SASEGT. Trimming cost V 9 bases and J 7 bases; bases outside gene matches: 6. The CDR3, as DNA: TGTGCCAGTCGGGACAGGGGGCTTGGCGGGGAGCTGTTTTTT. Translating gives CASRDRGLGGELFF.

This chain uses TRBV7-2 with TRBJ2-7, with 7 bases lining up with TRBD1. CDR1 and CDR2 (germline): SGHTA, FQGNSA. The V and J ends lost 6 bases and 6 bases, in that order; junction bases with no gene match: 5. CDR3 length: 12 residues. Here the CDR3 DNA reads TGTGCCAGCAGTCCGGACAGGTCCGAGCAGTACTTC. Amino acid sequence: CASSPDRSEQYF.

The chain uses TRBV9 and TRBJ1-4; D might be TRBD1 (5 bases). Germline CDR1 is SGDLS and CDR2 is YYNGEE. The CDR3 has 17 residues. V was cut by 3 bases and J by 1 base, with 16 bases left in between. For the CDR3, the DNA is TGTGCCAGCAGCGCGGGGGGACGGATATTAACTAATGAAAAACTGTTTTTT. It yields the protein CASSAGGRILTNEKLFF.

On this clone: This specimen includes other DNA sequences encoding the same CDR3. The genes are TRBV6-5 and TRBJ1-6, with TRBD1 matching over 9 bases. This CDR3 is built from 15 residues. V trimming: 0 bases; J trimming: 8 bases; junction bases outside the gene matches: 2. The germline V gene encodes CDR1 MNHEY and CDR2 SVGAGI. CDR3 bases: TGTGCCAGCAGTTACTCTAGACAGGGGGATTCACCCCTCCACTTT. Translation gives CASSYSRQGDSPLHF.

This chain connects TRBV18 to TRBJ1-3; D not resolved. In germline, CDR1 is KGHSH, CDR2 LQKENI. The CDR3 spans 14 residues. Trimming removed 2 bases at V and 3 bases at J, with 8 bases between. The CDR3 here is CASSPEGYGNTIYF. The DNA for the CDR3 is TGTGCCAGCTCACCAGAGGGATATGGAAACACCATATATTTT.

DNA for the CDR3: TGTGCCAGTAGTTACCTCGGGACAGGGCCCTACGAGCAGTACTTC. Translating it yields CASSYLGTGPYEQYF. V usage is TRBV19 and J usage is TRBJ2-7; 9 bases are shared with TRBD1. The germline V gene has CDR1 LNHDA and CDR2 SQIVND (reference sequence). This CDR3 has 15 residues. V lost 5 bases to trimming and J lost 2 bases; unmatched junction nucleotides: 7.

The genes are TRBV7-2 and TRBJ2-1, with 8 bases matching TRBD2. This CDR3 spans 14 amino acids. From germline, CDR1 is SGHTA and CDR2 FQGNSA. The J segment lost 6 bases and the V segment lost 5 bases, leaving 6 bases of the junction unmatched. The CDR3: CASSHPGTSNEQFF. The CDR3 coding sequence is TGTGCCAGCAGCCACCCTGGGACTAGCAATGAGCAGTTCTTC. Filled out from reference TRBV7-2 and TRBJ2-1, the complete variable domain reads GAGVSQSPSNKVTEKGKDVELRCDPISGHTALYWYRQSLGQGLEFLIYFQGNSAPDKSGLPSDRFSAERTGGSVSTLTIQRTQQEDSAVYLCASSHPGTSNEQFFGPGTRLTVL.

This clone was seen a few times. The chain is built from TRBV19 and TRBJ1-2; 7 nucleotides line up with TRBD1. The germline gives CDR1 LNHDA, CDR2 SQIVND (reference sequence). CDR3 length: 13 amino acids. V trimming: 11 bases; J trimming: 5 bases; junction bases outside the gene matches: 11. This chain's CDR3 is CAGSTGLGYGYTF. The CDR3 nucleotides are TGTGCCGGATCGACAGGGTTAGGATATGGCTACACCTTC.

This clone was counted a few times. This chain uses TRBV5-1 with TRBJ2-2; D is possibly TRBD1 (5 bases). The germline V gene has CDR1 SGHRS and CDR2 YFSETQ. The CDR3 is 17 residues long. Trimming took 1 base from V and 1 from J, leaving 14 bases between them. Written as DNA, the CDR3 is TGCGCCAGCAGCTTGTGGGGCATGCTACAGAACACCGGGGAGCTGTTTTTT. It codes for CASSLWGMLQNTGELFF.

This clone was observed a few times. The rearrangement uses TRBV5-1 and TRBJ1-3; 9 positions match TRBD1. V dropped 3 bases and J dropped 6; count of bases not matched to a gene: 10. Germline V gene data show CDR1 as SGHRS and CDR2 as YFSETQ. This CDR3 comprises 16 residues. The CDR3 DNA follows: TGCGCCAGCAGCTCGTCCGGGACAGGGAAAGAAAACACCATATATTTT. Amino acids: CASSSSGTGKENTIYF.

V is TRBV18 and J is TRBJ2-1; 8 nucleotides match TRBD1. V trimming: 3 bases; J trimming: 12 bases; junction bases outside the gene matches: 7. There are 13 residues in the CDR3. The V gene's germline CDR1 is KGHSH and CDR2 LQKENI. CDR3 coding DNA: TGTGCCAGCTCACCCGGTAACGACAGGGGGCAGTTCTTC. Residues: CASSPGNDRGQFF.

The CDR3 nucleotides are TGTGCCAGCAGTGAACAGGGGGCGCAGAATTCACCCCTCCACTTT. It yields the protein CASSEQGAQNSPLHF. The rearrangement links TRBV6-1 to TRBJ1-6; 8 bases map to TRBD1. Trimming cost V 2 bases and J 7 bases; bases outside gene matches: 4. Germline-derived CDR1 and CDR2 are MNHNS and SASEGT. The CDR3 contains 15 residues.

This clone was observed a handful of times. This rearrangement joins TRBV6-1 to TRBJ1-4; TRBD1 agrees at 8 bases. CDR1 and CDR2 from the germline V gene are MNHNS and SASEGT. V shed 2 bases and J 8 bases; nucleotides not matched to a gene: 13. The CDR3 extends over 17 amino acids. The CDR3 is CASSERQGAEVGEKLFF. The CDR3 DNA reads as TGTGCCAGCAGTGAACGGCAGGGGGCAGAGGTTGGGGAAAAACTGTTTTTT.

This clone was detected a few times. This chain joins TRBV10-2 and TRBJ2-7; TRBD1 matches at 8 bases. Germline V lookup: CDR1 WSHSY, CDR2 SAAADI. The junction had 8 bases not matched to a gene; V was cut back by 10 bases and J by 3 bases. This CDR3 comprises 13 residues. The CDR3 bases are TGCGCCACCAAGGAAACAGGGGGCTACGAGCAGTACTTC. Amino acid sequence: CATKETGGYEQYF.

This chain links TRBV9 with TRBJ1-2; D possibly corresponds to TRBD1 (6 bases). From germline, CDR1 is SGDLS and CDR2 YYNGEE. This CDR3 comprises 13 residues. The V and J ends lost 0 bases and 7 bases respectively, with 10 bases between them. CDR3 in DNA: TGTGCCAGCAGCGTAGAGAACAGGGCTGGCTACACCTTC. Residues: CASSVENRAGYTF.

As regards this clone: The sample carries other DNA sequences with the same CDR3. The rearrangement uses TRBV6-5 and TRBJ2-2; TRBD2 matches 8 bases. The CDR3 has 14 residues. Germline loops: CDR1 MNHEY, CDR2 SVGAGI. J gave up 5 bases and V 4 bases, and 3 bases lay outside the gene matches. The CDR3 nucleotides are TGTGCCAGCAGTTCGGGGGGGAAGACCGGGGAGCTGTTTTTT. This encodes CASSSGGKTGELFF.

The chain uses TRBV7-2 and TRBJ1-2, with D perhaps matching TRBD1 (6 bases). CDR1 is SGHTA, CDR2 FQGNSA, per germline. The CDR3 runs 16 residues. V lost 1 base and J 6 bases, leaving 18 bases between the germline ends. The chain's CDR3 is CASSLDRESSGNGYTF. CDR3 coding DNA: TGTGCCAGCAGCTTAGACAGGGAGAGCTCTGGAAATGGCTACACCTTC.

The chain has TRBV4-2 and TRBJ2-3, with D unclear. CDR1 and CDR2 from the germline V gene are LGHNA and YNFKEQ. With 1 base removed from V and 2 bases from J, the gap between germline ends came to 13 bases. The CDR3 extends over 16 amino acids. The DNA for the CDR3 is TGTGCCAGCAGCCAAGCATCGGTCGGGTCCACAGATACGCAGTATTTT. Protein product: CASSQASVGSTDTQYF.

This clone has only a few counts. The chain combines TRBV4-3 with TRBJ2-1; 7 bases are a match to TRBD2. Germline trimming cut 0 bases from V and 8 bases from J; bases unmatched to any gene: 16. Germline V gene lookup returns CDR1 LGHNA and CDR2 YSLEER. CDR3 length: 18 residues. For the CDR3, the DNA is TGCGCCAGCAGCCAAGATCAGAAGACTAGCTTCTATTGCGATGAGCAGTTCTTC. Its protein product is CASSQDQKTSFYCDEQFF.

This clone came up a few times. The chain employs TRBV5-6 and TRBJ2-5; 11 bases agree with TRBD2. The junction had 3 bases not matched to a gene; V was cut back by 4 bases and J by 1 base. Germline V gene data show CDR1 as SGHDT and CDR2 as YYEEEE. This CDR3 has 15 residues. Written as DNA, the CDR3 is TGTGCCAGCAGCCCGACTAGCGGGGTCCAAGAGACCCAGTACTTC. It translates to CASSPTSGVQETQYF.